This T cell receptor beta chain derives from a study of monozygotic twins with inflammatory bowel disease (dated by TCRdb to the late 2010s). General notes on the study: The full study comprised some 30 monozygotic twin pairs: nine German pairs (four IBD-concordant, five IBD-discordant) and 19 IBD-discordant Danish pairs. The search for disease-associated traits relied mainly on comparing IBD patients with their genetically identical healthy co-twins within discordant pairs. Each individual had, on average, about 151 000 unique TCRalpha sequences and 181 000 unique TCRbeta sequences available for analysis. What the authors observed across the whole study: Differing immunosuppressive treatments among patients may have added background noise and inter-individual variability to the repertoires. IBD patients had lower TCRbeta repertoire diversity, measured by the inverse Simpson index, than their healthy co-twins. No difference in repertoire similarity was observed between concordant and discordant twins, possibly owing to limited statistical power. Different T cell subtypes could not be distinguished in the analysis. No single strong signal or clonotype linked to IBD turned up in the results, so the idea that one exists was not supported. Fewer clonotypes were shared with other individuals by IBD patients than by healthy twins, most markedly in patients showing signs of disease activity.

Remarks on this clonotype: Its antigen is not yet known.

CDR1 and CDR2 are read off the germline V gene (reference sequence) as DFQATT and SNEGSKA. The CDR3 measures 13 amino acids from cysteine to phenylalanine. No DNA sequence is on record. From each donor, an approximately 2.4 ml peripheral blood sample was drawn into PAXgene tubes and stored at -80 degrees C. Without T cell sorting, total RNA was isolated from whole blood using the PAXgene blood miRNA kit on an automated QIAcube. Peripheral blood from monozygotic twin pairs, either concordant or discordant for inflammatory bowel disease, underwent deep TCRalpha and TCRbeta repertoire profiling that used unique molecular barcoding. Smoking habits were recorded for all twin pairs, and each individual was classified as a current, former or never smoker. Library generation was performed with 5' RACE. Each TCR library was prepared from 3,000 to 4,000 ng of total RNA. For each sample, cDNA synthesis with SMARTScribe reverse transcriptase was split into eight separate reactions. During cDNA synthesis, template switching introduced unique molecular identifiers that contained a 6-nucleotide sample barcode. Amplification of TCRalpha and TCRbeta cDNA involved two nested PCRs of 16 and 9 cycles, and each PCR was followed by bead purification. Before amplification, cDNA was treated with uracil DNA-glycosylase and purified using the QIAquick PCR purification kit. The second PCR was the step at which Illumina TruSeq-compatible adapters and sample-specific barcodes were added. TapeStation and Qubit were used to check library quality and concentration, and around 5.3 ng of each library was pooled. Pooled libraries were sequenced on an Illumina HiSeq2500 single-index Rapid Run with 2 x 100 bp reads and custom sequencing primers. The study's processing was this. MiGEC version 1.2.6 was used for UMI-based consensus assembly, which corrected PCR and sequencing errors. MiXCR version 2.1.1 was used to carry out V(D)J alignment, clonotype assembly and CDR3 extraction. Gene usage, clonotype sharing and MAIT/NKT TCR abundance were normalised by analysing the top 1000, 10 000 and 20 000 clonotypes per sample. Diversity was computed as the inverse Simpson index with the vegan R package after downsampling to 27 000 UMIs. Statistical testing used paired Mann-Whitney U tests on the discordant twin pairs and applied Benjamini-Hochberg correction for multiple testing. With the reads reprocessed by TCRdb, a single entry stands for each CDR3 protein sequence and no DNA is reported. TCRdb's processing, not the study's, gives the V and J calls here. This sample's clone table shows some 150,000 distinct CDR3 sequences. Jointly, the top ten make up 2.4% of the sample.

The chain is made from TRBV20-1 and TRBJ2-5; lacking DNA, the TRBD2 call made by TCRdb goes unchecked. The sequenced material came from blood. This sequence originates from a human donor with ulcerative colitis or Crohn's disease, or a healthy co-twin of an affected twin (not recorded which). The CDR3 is CSARKPARETQYF.